The TCR beta chain under discussion was sequenced for a study of naive and memory T cell subsets. Amplification of ligated cDNA took four PCR rounds with SP2 and nested alpha and beta constant primers. Alpha and beta constant region primers primed reverse transcription for blood and skin samples. TCRdb re-called the 5' RACE reads with MiXCR, one entry per CDR3 protein. The sample carries 55,000 to 70,000 distinct CDR3 sequences, 7.2% recorded once. The CDR3 totals 16 residues. Germline V gene lookup returns CDR1 MGHRA and CDR2 YSYEKL. The V gene lost 0 bases and the J gene lost 3 bases, with 11 bases spanning the gap. The library had UMIs added by 3' ligation of an oligonucleotide to TCR cDNA. Whole blood, around 2.5 ml, came from adult healthy volunteers.

This TCR came from a male donor in good health. This sequence joins TRBV4-1 and TRBJ2-2; D perhaps matches TRBD2 (5 bases). The CDR3 here is CASSQDIGVDTGELFF. DNA for the CDR3: TGCGCCAGCAGCCAAGATATCGGGGTAGACACCGGGGAGCTGTTTTTT.